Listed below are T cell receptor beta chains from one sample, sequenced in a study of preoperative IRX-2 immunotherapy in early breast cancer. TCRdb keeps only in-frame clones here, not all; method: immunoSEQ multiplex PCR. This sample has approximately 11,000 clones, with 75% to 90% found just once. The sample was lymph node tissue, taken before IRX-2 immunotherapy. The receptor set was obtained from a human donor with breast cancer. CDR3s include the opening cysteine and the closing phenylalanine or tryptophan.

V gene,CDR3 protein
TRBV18,CASFTGAFNEKLFF
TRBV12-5,CASKPDRNTEAFF
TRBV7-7,CASSPMRDRGSGYTF
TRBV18,CASSSNSGNTIYF
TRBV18,CASSPGWETQYF
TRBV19,CASSIITGMAFF
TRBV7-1,CASSLGTGVGYTF
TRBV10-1,CASSEPGASDTQYF
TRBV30,CAGDRGLSLNYGYTF
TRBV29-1,CSVSAGPHPNEQFF
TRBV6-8,CASSEYRFTGELFF
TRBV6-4,CASSDGSYNEQFF
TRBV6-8,CASSYSAGGASANYGYTF
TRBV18,CASSPRTLGNTGELFF
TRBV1,CASSQTQGIRGYTF
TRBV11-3,CASSPPSGRDYNEQFF
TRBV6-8,CASSQSYRENTEAFF
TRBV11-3,CASSLVVSGFGKLFF
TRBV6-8,CASRRTEKEAFF
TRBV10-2,CASGDGGSYEQYF
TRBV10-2,CASRDGYSNQPQHF
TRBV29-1,CSVEGSVYGYTF
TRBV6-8,CASIGEGADTQYF
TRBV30,CAWSIGTGAGDTQYF
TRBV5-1,CASNPGGVNTEAFF
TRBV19,CASSISTGLAYEQYF
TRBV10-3,CAISEISGTEAFF
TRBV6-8,CAISADSSTYNEQFF
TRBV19,CASSIVGRVWYTEAFF
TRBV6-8,CASSYEYQPQHF
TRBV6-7,CAIRALNTEAFF
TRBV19,CASSNGGDEQGYTF
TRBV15,CATRETGTNEKLFF
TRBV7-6,CASSVSRRGSYNEQFF
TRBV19,CATRRGTSYNEQFF
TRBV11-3,CASSPGQGTNEKLFF
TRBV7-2,CASSLVGTGLGETQYF
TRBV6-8,CASRSSGTGGDYEQYF
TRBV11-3,CASSLAGQQYGYTF
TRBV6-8,CASSGSGTHNEQFF
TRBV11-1,CASSSTGTRSYEQYF
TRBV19,CASSSTGGPYNEQFF
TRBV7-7,CASSFRGDPSTDTQYF
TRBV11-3,CASSFWGQGADTQYF
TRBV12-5,CASTLSSITYEQYF
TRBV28,CASNRATGELFF
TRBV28,CASSSGQGATGELFF